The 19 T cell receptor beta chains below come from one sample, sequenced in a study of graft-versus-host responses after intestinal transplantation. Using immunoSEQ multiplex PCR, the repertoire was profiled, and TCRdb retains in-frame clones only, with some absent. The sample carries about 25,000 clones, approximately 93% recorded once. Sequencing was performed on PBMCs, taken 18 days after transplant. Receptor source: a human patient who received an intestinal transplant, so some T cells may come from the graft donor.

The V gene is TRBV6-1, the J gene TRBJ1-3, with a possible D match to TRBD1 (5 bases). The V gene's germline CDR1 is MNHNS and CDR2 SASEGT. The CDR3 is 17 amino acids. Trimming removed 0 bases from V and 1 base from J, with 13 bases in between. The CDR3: CASSEALRGESGNTIYF. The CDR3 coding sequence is TGTGCCAGCAGTGAAGCGCTTCGGGGGGAGTCTGGAAACACCATATATTTT.

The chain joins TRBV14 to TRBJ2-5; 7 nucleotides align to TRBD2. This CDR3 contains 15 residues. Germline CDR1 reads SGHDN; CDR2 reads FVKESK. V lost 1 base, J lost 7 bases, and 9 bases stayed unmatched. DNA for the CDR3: TGTGCCAGCAGCCAAGGGGCTAGCGGTGGGGCGACCCAGTACTTC. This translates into CASSQGASGGATQYF.

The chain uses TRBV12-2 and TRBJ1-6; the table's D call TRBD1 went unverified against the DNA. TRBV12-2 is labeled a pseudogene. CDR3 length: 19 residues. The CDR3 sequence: CASRGTWMARHRWNSPLHF. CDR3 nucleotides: TGTGCAAGTCGCGGGACATGGATGGCAAGACATAGGTGGAATTCACCCCTCCACTTT.

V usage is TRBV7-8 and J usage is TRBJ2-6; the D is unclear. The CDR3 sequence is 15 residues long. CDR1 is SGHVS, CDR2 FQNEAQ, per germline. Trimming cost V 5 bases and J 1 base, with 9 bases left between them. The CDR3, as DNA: TGTGCCAGCAGCCTGGGGTTATCTGGGGCCAACGTCCTGACTTTC. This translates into CASSLGLSGANVLTF.

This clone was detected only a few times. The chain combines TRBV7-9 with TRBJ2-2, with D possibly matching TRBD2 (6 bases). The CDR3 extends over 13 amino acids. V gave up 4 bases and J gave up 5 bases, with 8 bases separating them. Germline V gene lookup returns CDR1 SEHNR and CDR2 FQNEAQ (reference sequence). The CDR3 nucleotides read TGTGCCAGCAGCTCGGGGGTGACCGGGGAGCTGTTTTTT. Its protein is CASSSGVTGELFF. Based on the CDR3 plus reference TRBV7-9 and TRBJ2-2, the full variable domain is DTGVSQNPRHKITKRGQNVTFRCDPISEHNRLYWYRQTLGQGPEFLTYFQNEAQLEKSRLLSDRFSAERPKGSFSTLEIQRTEQGDSAMYLCASSSGVTGELFFGEGSRLTVL.

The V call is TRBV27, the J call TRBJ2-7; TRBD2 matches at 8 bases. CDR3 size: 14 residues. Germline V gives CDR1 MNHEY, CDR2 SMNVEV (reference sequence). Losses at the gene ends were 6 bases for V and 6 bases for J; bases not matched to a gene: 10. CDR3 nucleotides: TGTGCCAGCAGCCCTTTAGCGGGGCCCGTCGAGCAGTACTTC. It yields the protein CASSPLAGPVEQYF.

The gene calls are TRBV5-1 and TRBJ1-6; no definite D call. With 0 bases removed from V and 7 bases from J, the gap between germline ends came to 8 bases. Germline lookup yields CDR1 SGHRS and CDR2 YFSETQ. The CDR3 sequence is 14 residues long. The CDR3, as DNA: TGCGCCAGCAGCTTGGCTAGGGTCAATTCACCCCTCCACTTT. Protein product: CASSLARVNSPLHF. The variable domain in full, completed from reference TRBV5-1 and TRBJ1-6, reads KAGVTQTPRYLIKTRGQQVTLSCSPISGHRSVSWYQQTPGQGLQFLFEYFSETQRNKGNFPGRFSGRQFSNSRSEMNVSTLELGDSALYLCASSLARVNSPLHFGNGTRLTVT.

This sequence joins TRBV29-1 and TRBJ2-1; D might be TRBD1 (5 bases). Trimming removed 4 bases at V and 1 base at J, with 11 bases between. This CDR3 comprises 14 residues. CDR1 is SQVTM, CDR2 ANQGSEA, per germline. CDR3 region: CSVGGRESYNEQFF. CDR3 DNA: TGCAGCGTTGGAGGCAGGGAATCCTACAATGAGCAGTTCTTC.

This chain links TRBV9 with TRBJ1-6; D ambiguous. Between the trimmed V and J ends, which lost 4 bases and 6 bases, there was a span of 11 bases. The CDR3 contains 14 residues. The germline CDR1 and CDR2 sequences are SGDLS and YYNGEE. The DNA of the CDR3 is TGTGCCAGCAGCTCCTCCCCCGGTAATTCACCCCTCCACTTT. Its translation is CASSSSPGNSPLHF.

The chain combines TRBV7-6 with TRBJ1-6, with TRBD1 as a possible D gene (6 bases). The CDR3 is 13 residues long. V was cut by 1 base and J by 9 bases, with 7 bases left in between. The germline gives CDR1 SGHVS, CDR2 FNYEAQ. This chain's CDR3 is CASSLGGGSPLHF. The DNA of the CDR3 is TGTGCCAGCAGCTTAGGAGGGGGTTCACCCCTCCACTTT. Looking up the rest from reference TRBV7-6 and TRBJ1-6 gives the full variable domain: GAGVSQSPRYKVTKRGQDVALRCDPISGHVSLYWYRQALGQGPEFLTYFNYEAQQDKSGLPNDRFSAERPEGSISTLTIQRTEQRDSAMYRCASSLGGGSPLHFGNGTRLTVT.

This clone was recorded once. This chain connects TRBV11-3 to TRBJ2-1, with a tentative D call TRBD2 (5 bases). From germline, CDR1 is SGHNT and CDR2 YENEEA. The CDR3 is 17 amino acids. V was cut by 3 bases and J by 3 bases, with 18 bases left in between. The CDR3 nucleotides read TGTGCCAGCAGCTTCGTCCCTCGGGGAGACCTCTACAATGAGCAGTTCTTC. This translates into CASSFVPRGDLYNEQFF.

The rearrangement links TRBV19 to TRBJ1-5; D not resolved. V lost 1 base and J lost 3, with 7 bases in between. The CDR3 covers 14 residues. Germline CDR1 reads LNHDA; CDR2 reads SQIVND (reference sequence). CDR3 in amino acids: CASSIGRINQPQHF. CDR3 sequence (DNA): TGTGCCAGTAGTATAGGACGGATCAATCAGCCCCAGCATTTT.

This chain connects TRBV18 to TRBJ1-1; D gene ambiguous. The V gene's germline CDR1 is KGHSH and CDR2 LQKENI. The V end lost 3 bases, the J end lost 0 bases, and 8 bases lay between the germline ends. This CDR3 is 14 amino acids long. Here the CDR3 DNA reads TGTGCCAGCTCACCGGAAAGGATGAACACTGAAGCTTTCTTT. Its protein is CASSPERMNTEAFF.

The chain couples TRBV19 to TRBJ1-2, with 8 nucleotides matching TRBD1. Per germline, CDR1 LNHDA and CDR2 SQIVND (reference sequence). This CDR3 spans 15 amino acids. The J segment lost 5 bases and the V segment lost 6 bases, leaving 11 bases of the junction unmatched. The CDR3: CASSPGTGSSYGYTF. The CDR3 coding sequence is TGTGCCAGTAGCCCCGGGACAGGATCCTCTTATGGCTACACCTTC.

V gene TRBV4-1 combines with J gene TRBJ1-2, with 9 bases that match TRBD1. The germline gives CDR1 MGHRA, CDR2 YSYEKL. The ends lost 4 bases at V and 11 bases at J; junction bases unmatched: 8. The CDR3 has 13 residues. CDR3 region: CASSLGQGNVYTF. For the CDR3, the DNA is TGCGCCAGCAGCCTCGGACAGGGGAATGTTTACACCTTC.

This CDR3 reads CASSPGGVPYNEQFF. CDR3 DNA: TGTGCCAGCAGCCCAGGGGGCGTCCCCTACAATGAGCAGTTCTTC. V gene TRBV2 combines with J gene TRBJ2-1, with 8 nucleotides matching TRBD1. The CDR3 extends over 15 amino acids. Germline V gene sequence: CDR1 SNHLY, CDR2 FYNNEI. The V gene end was trimmed by 6 bases and the J gene end by 2 bases; junction bases not matched to a gene: 6.

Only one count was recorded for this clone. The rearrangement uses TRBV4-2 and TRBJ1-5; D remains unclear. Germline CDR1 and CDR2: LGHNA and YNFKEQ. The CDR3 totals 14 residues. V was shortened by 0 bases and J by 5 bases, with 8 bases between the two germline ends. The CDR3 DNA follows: TGTGCCAGCAGCCAAGAGGCCGTTGATCAGCCCCAGCATTTT. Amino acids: CASSQEAVDQPQHF.

Written as DNA, the CDR3 is TGTGCCAGCAGCTGGCATGGACAGGACCACTACGAGCAGTACTTC. It codes for CASSWHGQDHYEQYF. The chain is built from TRBV7-3 and TRBJ2-7; 7 nucleotides align to TRBD1. CDR1 is SGHTA, CDR2 FQGTGA, per germline. Trimming cost V 4 bases and J 3 bases; bases outside gene matches: 9. CDR3 length: 15 amino acids.

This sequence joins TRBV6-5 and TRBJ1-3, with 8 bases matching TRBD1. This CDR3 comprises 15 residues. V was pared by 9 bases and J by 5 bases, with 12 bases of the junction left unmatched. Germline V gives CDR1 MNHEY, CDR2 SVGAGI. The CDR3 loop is CASKGLGTGRNTIYF. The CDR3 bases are TGTGCCAGTAAAGGATTGGGGACAGGTCGAAACACCATATATTTT.